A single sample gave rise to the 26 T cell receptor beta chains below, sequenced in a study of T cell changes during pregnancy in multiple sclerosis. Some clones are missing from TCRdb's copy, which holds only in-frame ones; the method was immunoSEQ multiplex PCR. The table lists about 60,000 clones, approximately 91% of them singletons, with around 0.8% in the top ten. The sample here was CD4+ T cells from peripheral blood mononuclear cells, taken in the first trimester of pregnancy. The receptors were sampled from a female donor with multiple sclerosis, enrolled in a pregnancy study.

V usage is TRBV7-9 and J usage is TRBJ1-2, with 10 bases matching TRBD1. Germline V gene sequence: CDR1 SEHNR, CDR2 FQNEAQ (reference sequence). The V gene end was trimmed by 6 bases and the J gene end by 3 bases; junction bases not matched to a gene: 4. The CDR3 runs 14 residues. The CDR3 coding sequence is TGTGCCAGCAGGATCGGACAGGGGGACTATGGCTACACCTTC. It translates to CASRIGQGDYGYTF. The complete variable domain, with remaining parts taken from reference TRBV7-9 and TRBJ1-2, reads DTGVSQNPRHKITKRGQNVTFRCDPISEHNRLYWYRQTLGQGPEFLTYFQNEAQLEKSRLLSDRFSAERPKGSFSTLEIQRTEQGDSAMYLCASRIGQGDYGYTFGSGTRLTVV.

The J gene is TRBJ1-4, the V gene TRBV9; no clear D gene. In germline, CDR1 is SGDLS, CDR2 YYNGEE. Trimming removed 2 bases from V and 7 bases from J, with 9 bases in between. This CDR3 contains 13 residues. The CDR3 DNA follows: TGTGCCAGCAGCGTCGCGGTTTCTGAAAAACTGTTTTTT. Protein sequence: CASSVAVSEKLFF.

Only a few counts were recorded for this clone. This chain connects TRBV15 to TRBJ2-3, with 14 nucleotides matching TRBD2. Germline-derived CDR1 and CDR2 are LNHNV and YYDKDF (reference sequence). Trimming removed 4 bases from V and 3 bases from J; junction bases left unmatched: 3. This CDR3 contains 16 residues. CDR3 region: CATSKRLAGGTDTQYF. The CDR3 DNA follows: TGTGCCACCAGCAAACGACTAGCGGGGGGGACAGATACGCAGTATTTT.

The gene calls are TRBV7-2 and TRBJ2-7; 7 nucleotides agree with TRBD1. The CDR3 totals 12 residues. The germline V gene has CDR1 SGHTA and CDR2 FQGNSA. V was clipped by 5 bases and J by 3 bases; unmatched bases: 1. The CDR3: CASSQGVYEQYF. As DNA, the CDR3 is TGTGCCAGCAGCCAGGGGGTCTACGAGCAGTACTTC.

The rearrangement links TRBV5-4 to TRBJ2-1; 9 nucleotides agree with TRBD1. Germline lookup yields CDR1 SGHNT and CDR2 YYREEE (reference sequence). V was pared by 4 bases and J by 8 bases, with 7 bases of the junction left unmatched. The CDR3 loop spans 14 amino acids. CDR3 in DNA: TGTGCCAGCAGCGACGGACAGGGGAGGGATGAGCAGTTCTTC. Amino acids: CASSDGQGRDEQFF.

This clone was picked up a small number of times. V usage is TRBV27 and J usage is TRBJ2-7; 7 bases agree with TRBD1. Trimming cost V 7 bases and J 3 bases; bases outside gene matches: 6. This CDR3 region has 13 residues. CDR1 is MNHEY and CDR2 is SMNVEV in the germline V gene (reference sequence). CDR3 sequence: CASMRDRGYEQYF. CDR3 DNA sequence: TGTGCCAGCATGAGGGACAGAGGCTACGAGCAGTACTTC.

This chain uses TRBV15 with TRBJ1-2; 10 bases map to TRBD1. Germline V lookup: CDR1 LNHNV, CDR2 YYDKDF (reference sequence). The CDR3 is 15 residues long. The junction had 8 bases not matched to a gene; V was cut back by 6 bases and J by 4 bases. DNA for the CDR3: TGTGCCACCAGACCCGGACAGGGGGTCGTCTATGGCTACACCTTC. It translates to CATRPGQGVVYGYTF.

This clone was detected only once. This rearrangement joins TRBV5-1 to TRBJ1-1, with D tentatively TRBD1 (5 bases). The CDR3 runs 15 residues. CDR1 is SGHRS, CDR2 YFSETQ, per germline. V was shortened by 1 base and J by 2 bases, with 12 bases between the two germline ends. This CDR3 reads CASSLIRTGNTEAFF. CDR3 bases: TGCGCCAGCAGCTTGATCCGAACAGGTAACACTGAAGCTTTCTTT.

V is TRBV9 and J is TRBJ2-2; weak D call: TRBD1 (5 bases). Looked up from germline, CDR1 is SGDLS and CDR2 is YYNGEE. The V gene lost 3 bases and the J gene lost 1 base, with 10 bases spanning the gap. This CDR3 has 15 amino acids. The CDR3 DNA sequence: TGTGCCAGCAGCGGACAGTTGATGAACACCGGGGAGCTGTTTTTT. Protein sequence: CASSGQLMNTGELFF.

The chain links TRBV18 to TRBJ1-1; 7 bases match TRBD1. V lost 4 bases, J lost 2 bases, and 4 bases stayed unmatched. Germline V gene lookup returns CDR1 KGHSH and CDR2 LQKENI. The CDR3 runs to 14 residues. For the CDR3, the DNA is TGTGCCAGCTCACGGGCAGGGGGAAACACTGAAGCTTTCTTT. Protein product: CASSRAGGNTEAFF.

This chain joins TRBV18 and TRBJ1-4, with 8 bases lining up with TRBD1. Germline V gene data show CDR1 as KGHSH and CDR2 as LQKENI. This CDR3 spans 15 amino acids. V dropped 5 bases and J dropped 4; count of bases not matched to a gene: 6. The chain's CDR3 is CASSIDRGLNEKLFF. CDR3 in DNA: TGTGCCAGCTCAATTGACAGGGGTCTTAATGAAAAACTGTTTTTT.

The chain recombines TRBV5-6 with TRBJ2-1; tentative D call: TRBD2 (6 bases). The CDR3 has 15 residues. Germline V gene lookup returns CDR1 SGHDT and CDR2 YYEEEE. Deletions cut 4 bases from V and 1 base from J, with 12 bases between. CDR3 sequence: CASSLRGFSYNEQFF. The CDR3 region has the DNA TGTGCCAGCAGCCTACGGGGGTTTTCCTACAATGAGCAGTTCTTC.

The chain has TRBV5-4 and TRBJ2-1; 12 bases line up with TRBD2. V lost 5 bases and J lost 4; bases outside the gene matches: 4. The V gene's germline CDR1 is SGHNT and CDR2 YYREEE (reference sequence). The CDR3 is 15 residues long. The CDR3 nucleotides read TGTGCCAGCAGGTTTACTAGCGGGGGGTACAATGAGCAGTTCTTC. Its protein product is CASRFTSGGYNEQFF.

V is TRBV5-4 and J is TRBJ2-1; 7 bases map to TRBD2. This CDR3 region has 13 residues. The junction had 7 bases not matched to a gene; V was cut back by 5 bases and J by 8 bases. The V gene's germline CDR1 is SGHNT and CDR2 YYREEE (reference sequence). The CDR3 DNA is TGTGCCAGCAGTCACCGGGGAGGGGATGAGCAGTTCTTC. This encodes CASSHRGGDEQFF.

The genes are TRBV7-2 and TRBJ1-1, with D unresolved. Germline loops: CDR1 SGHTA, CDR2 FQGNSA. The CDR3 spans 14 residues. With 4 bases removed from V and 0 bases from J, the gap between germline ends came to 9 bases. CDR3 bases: TGTGCCAGCAGCTCCCTGACACTGAACACTGAAGCTTTCTTT. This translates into CASSSLTLNTEAFF.

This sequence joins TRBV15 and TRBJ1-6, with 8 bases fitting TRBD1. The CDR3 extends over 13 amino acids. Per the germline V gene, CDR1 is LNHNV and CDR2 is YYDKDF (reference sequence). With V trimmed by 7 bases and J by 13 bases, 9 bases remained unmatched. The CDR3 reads CATTTIHRGPLHF. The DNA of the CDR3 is TGTGCCACCACCACGATCCACAGGGGGCCCCTCCACTTT.

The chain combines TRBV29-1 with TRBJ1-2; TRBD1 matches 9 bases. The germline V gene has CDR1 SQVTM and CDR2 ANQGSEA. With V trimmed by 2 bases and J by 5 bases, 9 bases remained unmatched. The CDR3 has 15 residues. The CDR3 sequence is CSVESGTGIIYGYTF. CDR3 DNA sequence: TGCAGCGTTGAATCGGGGACAGGGATCATATATGGCTACACCTTC.

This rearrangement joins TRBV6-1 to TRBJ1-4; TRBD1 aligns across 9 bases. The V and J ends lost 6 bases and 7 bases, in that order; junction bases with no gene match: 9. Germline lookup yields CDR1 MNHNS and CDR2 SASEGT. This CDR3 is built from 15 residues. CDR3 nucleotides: TGTGCCAGCAGGGGGACAGGGCGGGAAGGTGAAAAACTGTTTTTT. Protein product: CASRGTGREGEKLFF.

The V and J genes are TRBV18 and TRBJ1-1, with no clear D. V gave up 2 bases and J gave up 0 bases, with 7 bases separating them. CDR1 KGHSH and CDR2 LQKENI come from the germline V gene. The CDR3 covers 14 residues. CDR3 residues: CASSPAILNTEAFF. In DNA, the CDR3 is TGTGCCAGCTCACCAGCTATTTTGAACACTGAAGCTTTCTTT. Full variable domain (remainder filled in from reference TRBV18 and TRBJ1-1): NAGVMQNPRHLVRRRGQEARLRCSPMKGHSHVYWYRQLPEEGLKFMVYLQKENIIDESGMPKERFSAEFPKEGPSILRIQQVVRGDSAAYFCASSPAILNTEAFFGQGTRLTVV.

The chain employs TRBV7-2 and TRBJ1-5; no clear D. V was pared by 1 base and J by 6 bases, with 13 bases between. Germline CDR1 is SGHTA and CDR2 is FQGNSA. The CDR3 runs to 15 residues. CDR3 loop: CASSLVEAAGQPQHF. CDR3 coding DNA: TGTGCCAGCAGCTTAGTAGAGGCAGCGGGTCAGCCCCAGCATTTT.

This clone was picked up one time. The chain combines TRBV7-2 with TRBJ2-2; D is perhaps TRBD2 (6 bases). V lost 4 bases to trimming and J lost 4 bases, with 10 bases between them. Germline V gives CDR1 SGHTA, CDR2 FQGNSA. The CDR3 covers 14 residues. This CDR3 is CASSSLAGTGELFF. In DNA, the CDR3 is TGTGCCAGCAGCTCACTAGCTGGCACCGGGGAGCTGTTTTTT.

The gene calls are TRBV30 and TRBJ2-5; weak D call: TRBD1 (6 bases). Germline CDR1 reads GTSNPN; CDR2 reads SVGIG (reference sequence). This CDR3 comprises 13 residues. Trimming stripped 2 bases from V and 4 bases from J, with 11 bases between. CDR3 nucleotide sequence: TGTGCCTGGAGTCTCGTAGGGGGAGAGACCCAGTACTTC. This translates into CAWSLVGGETQYF.

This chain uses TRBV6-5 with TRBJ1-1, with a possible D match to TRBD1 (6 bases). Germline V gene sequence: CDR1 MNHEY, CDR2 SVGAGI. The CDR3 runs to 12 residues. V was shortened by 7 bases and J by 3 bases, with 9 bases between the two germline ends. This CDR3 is CASKQGHTEAFF. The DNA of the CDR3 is TGTGCCAGCAAACAGGGACACACTGAAGCTTTCTTT.

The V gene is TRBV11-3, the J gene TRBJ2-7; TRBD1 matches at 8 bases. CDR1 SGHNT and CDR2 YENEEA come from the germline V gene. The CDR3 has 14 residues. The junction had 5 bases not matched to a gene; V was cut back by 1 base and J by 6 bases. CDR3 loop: CASSLGQGPFEQYF. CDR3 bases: TGTGCCAGCAGCTTAGGACAGGGGCCTTTCGAGCAGTACTTC. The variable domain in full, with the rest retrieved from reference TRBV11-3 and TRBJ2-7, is EAGVVQSPRYKIIEKKQPVAFWCNPISGHNTLYWYLQNLGQGPELLIRYENEEAVDDSQLPKDRFSAERLKGVDSTLKIQPAELGDSAVYLCASSLGQGPFEQYFGPGTRLTVT.

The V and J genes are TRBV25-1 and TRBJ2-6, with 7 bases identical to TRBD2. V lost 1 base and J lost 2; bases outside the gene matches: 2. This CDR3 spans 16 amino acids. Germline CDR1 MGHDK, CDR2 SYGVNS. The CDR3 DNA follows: TGTGCCAGCAGTGAATTCGGGGGGACTGGGGCCAACGTCCTGACTTTC. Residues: CASSEFGGTGANVLTF.

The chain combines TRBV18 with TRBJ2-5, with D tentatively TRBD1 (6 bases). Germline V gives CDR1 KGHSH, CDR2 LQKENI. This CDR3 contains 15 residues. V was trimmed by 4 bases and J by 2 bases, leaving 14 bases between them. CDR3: CASSQTTGNQETQYF. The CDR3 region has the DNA TGTGCCAGCTCACAGACTACAGGGAATCAAGAGACCCAGTACTTC.